This T cell receptor beta chain was found in a study of long-term antiretroviral therapy in people with HIV. Study-level points and caveats: Possibly under older ART regimens, blood was drawn between about 2004 and 2018. Controls had broader CDR3 length ranges than HIV repertoires did.

The junction had 9 bases not matched to a gene; V was cut back by 0 bases and J by 5 bases. Germline V CDR1 and CDR2: SGHDT, YYEEEE. The CDR3 totals 17 residues. Remarks on this clone: The antigen is not known.

An immunoSEQ assay, version v3.0, was performed at survey level. Libraries were prepared by immunoSEQ multiplex PCR; TCRdb keeps only in-frame clonotypes and omits some of them. The sample records about 35,000 clones, approximately 75% being singletons. This receptor was obtained from a man over 45 with HIV. The chain carries TRBV5-6 and TRBJ2-3; 10 bases align to TRBD2. The sequencing here drew on unsorted PBMCs, taken 3 years after starting antiretroviral therapy. The CDR3 DNA reads TGTGCCAGCAGCTTGGAGCTAGCGGGAGCGGGTATAGATACGCAGTATTTT. Its translation: CASSLELAGAGIDTQYF.